One T cell receptor beta chain is described in this entry. The sample belongs to a study of T cell changes during pregnancy in multiple sclerosis. The CDR3 contains 18 residues. Germline V gives CDR1 LNHDA, CDR2 SQIVND (reference sequence). V gave up 4 bases and J gave up 4 bases; unmatched junction bases: 15. Data came from immunoSEQ multiplex PCR; TCRdb stores just in-frame clones and leaves some out. The table records 50,000 to 75,000 clones, around 91% of them present only once. The material was peripheral blood, obtained in the third trimester of pregnancy. This receptor was obtained from a female donor in good health, enrolled as a control in a pregnancy study. The V call is TRBV19, the J call TRBJ2-5; 10 nucleotides match TRBD2. The CDR3 DNA reads TGTGCCAGTAGTAAAGGGAGCGGGGGTAGCGGGGGGATAGAGACCCAGTACTTC. Its translation is CASSKGSGGSGGIETQYF.